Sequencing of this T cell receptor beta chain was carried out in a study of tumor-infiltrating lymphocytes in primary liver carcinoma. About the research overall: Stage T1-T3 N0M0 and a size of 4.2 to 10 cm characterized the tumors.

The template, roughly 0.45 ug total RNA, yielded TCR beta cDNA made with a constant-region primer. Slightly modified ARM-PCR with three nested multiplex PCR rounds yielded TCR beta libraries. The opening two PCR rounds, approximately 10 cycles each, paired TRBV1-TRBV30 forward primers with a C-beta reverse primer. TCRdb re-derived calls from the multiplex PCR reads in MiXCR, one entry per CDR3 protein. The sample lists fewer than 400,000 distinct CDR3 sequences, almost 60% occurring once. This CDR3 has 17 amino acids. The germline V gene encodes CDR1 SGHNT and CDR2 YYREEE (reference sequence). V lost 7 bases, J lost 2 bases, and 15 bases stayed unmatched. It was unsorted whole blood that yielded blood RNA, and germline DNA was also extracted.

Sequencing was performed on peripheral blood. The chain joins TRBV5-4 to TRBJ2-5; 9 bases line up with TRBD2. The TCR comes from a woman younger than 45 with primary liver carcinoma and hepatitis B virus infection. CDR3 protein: CASAGGEDRRVQETQYF. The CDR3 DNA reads TGTGCCAGCGCGGGAGGGGAGGACCGCAGAGTTCAAGAGACCCAGTACTTC.